Shown below are 22 T cell receptor beta chains from a single sample sequenced in a study of CD8+ T cells in alopecia areata. Sequencing templates came from extracted RNA that was reverse transcribed into cDNA. The table came from immunoSEQ multiplex PCR; TCRdb's copy has only in-frame clones and leaves some out. The sample includes more than 95,000 clones, approximately 60% of them seen just once. Specified treatment: oral pan-JAK inhibitor, 5-10 mg twice daily. Source: CD4+ T cells sorted from blood, taken at week 4, from a patient treated with tofacitinib. Receptors originate from a human donor with alopecia areata.

The V call is TRBV25-1, the J call TRBJ2-5; maybe TRBD1 (6 bases). Per the germline V gene, CDR1 is MGHDK and CDR2 is SYGVNS. This CDR3 region has 14 residues. V was pared by 4 bases and J by 0 bases, with 9 bases between. As DNA, the CDR3 is TGTGCCAGCAGTGCTGGGACATACCAAGAGACCCAGTACTTC. Amino acids: CASSAGTYQETQYF.

The chain uses TRBV7-7 and TRBJ2-5; perhaps TRBD1 as D (5 bases). The germline gives CDR1 SSHAT, CDR2 FNYEAQ (reference sequence). The CDR3 is 15 residues long. V was clipped by 1 base and J by 4 bases, with 13 bases between them. Written as DNA, the CDR3 is TGTGCCAGCAGCTTAGGCCATTCAGGGCGAGAGACCCAGTACTTC. Its protein product is CASSLGHSGRETQYF.

This sequence joins TRBV29-1 and TRBJ1-5; perhaps TRBD1 as D (5 bases). With 6 bases removed from V and 7 bases from J, the gap between germline ends came to 13 bases. The CDR3 extends over 12 amino acids. The germline V gene encodes CDR1 SQVTM and CDR2 ANQGSEA. CDR3 amino acids: CSVREGRQPQHF. The CDR3 DNA reads as TGCAGCGTCCGAGAGGGACGACAGCCCCAGCATTTT.

The chain joins TRBV27 to TRBJ1-3, with D possibly TRBD1 on 5 matching bases. Germline CDR1 reads MNHEY; CDR2 reads SMNVEV (reference sequence). Trimming left V 6 bases short and J 2 bases short, with 14 bases between. This CDR3 region has 15 residues. CDR3 loop: CASRAAGFTGNTIYF. CDR3 in DNA: TGTGCCAGCAGGGCCGCAGGGTTCACTGGAAACACCATATATTTT.

CDR3 bases: TGTGCCAGCAGTCGAATCAGGGGGCGCCGGACTGAAGCTTTCTTT. Residues: CASSRIRGRRTEAFF. The chain carries TRBV27 and TRBJ1-1; 8 bases map to TRBD1. Germline trimming cut 5 bases from V and 5 bases from J; bases unmatched to any gene: 10. CDR1 is MNHEY, CDR2 SMNVEV, per germline (reference sequence). CDR3 length: 15 amino acids.

This clone was counted a few times. The chain couples TRBV12-2 to TRBJ2-7; the tabulated D call, TRBD1, remains unverified against the DNA. TRBV12-2 is marked as a pseudogene. The CDR3 is 14 residues long. The CDR3 DNA sequence: TGTGCAAGTCGCTTTCCAGGGTTTCGGTACGAGCAGTACTTC. It translates to CASRFPGFRYEQYF.

The chain uses TRBV4-1 and TRBJ2-1; D is uncertain. This CDR3 region has 14 residues. Deletions cut 0 bases from V and 7 bases from J, with 10 bases between. Germline V gene sequence: CDR1 MGHRA, CDR2 YSYEKL. CDR3 bases: TGCGCCAGCAGCCAAGATGGTCAGGTTAATGAGCAGTTCTTC. Its translation: CASSQDGQVNEQFF.

The J gene is TRBJ1-5, the V gene TRBV6-5; D not resolved. The V end was cut by 2 bases, the J end by 6 bases, with 5 bases between. The CDR3 is made up of 12 amino acids. The germline CDR1 and CDR2 sequences are MNHEY and SVGAGI. The CDR3 DNA sequence: TGTGCCAGCAGTTACATTGGTCAGCCCCAGCATTTT. This translates into CASSYIGQPQHF.

This clone was counted a single time. This sequence joins TRBV18 and TRBJ2-3; D might be TRBD2 (5 bases). This CDR3 comprises 17 residues. V was cut by 3 bases and J by 0 bases, with 16 bases left in between. Germline V gives CDR1 KGHSH, CDR2 LQKENI. The CDR3 loop is CASSPPVWGASTDTQYF. CDR3 sequence (DNA): TGTGCCAGCTCACCCCCCGTATGGGGAGCCAGCACAGATACGCAGTATTTT.

The V call is TRBV9, the J call TRBJ2-1; TRBD2 agrees at 9 bases. This CDR3 comprises 14 residues. J gave up 15 bases and V 2 bases, and 12 bases lay outside the gene matches. Germline CDR1 is SGDLS and CDR2 is YYNGEE. CDR3 bases: TGTGCCAGCAGCGTTTCGATTAGCGGGAGTAGACTGTTCTTC. The encoded protein is CASSVSISGSRLFF.

J is TRBJ1-1 and V is TRBV7-6; 12 bases match TRBD1. The trim removed 1 base at V and 5 bases at J, leaving 8 bases unmatched. The CDR3 covers 17 residues. Germline V gene data show CDR1 as SGHVS and CDR2 as FNYEAQ. CDR3 region: CASSLVGTGGAGTEAFF. CDR3 nucleotides: TGTGCCAGCAGCTTAGTAGGGACAGGGGGCGCAGGGACTGAAGCTTTCTTT. The full variable domain, completed using reference TRBV7-6 and TRBJ1-1, is GAGVSQSPRYKVTKRGQDVALRCDPISGHVSLYWYRQALGQGPEFLTYFNYEAQQDKSGLPNDRFSAERPEGSISTLTIQRTEQRDSAMYRCASSLVGTGGAGTEAFFGQGTRLTVV.

This chain links TRBV7-2 with TRBJ2-2; D perhaps matches TRBD1 (5 bases). Germline V lookup: CDR1 SGHTA, CDR2 FQGNSA. V dropped 4 bases and J dropped 4 bases, with 13 bases sitting between them. The length of the CDR3 is 15 residues. The CDR3 DNA reads TGTGCCAGCAGCTCCATGAGACAGACCACCGGGGAGCTGTTTTTT. Translated: CASSSMRQTTGELFF.

This chain uses TRBV29-1 with TRBJ2-7; D possibly corresponds to TRBD1 (5 bases). V was pared by 4 bases and J by 3 bases, with 10 bases between. The V gene's germline CDR1 is SQVTM and CDR2 ANQGSEA. The CDR3 contains 12 residues. The CDR3 bases are TGCAGCGTTGTAAGTCAGGGCTACGAGCAGTACTTC. It translates to CSVVSQGYEQYF.

The V and J genes are TRBV11-2 and TRBJ1-1; tentatively, D is TRBD1 (6 bases). Trimming took 1 base from V and 10 from J, leaving 13 bases between them. Per the germline V gene, CDR1 is SGHAT and CDR2 is FQNNGV. This CDR3 has 13 residues. CDR3 amino acids: CASSLGGAVGAFF. The CDR3 DNA is TGTGCCAGCAGCTTAGGGGGGGCGGTCGGAGCTTTCTTT.

In this sample, this clone turned up a few times. This chain joins TRBV28 and TRBJ2-1; no reliable D call. The CDR3 is made up of 15 amino acids. The V gene's germline CDR1 is MDHEN and CDR2 SYDVKM. Trimming left V 2 bases short and J 6 bases short, with 14 bases between. CDR3 protein: CASSLGGARPNEQFF. In DNA, the CDR3 is TGTGCCAGCAGTTTAGGCGGAGCAAGGCCCAATGAGCAGTTCTTC. The full variable domain, rest sourced from reference TRBV28 and TRBJ2-1, is DVKVTQSSRYLVKRTGEKVFLECVQDMDHENMFWYRQDPGLGLRLIYFSYDVKMKEKGDIPEGYSVSREKKERFSLILESASTNQTSMYLCASSLGGARPNEQFFGPGTRLTVL.

This chain joins TRBV30 and TRBJ1-1; D is unresolved. The CDR3 runs to 11 residues. Germline loops: CDR1 GTSNPN, CDR2 SVGIG (reference sequence). Trimming pared 2 bases from V and 2 bases from J, leaving 3 bases between. The CDR3 spells CAWSTNTEAFF. The CDR3 DNA follows: TGTGCCTGGAGTACCAACACTGAAGCTTTCTTT.

The chain carries TRBV4-3 and TRBJ2-1, with a possible D match to TRBD2 (5 bases). The V gene lost 4 bases and the J gene lost 5 bases, with 15 bases spanning the gap. This CDR3 comprises 15 residues. CDR1 and CDR2 (germline): LGHNA, YSLEER. The CDR3: CASSPSGSFDNEQFF. DNA for the CDR3: TGCGCCAGCAGCCCCAGTGGGAGTTTTGACAATGAGCAGTTCTTC.

A remark on this clone: The same CDR3 is also encoded by other DNA sequences in this sample. The V call is TRBV5-1, the J call TRBJ2-7; D remains ambiguous. CDR3 size: 13 residues. Trimming left V 2 bases short and J 2 bases short, with 8 bases between. Germline V gives CDR1 SGHRS, CDR2 YFSETQ. CDR3 nucleotide sequence: TGCGCCAGCAGCTTAGGAGACCCCTACGAGCAGTACTTC. Translating it yields CASSLGDPYEQYF.

V and J are TRBV4-1 and TRBJ2-7; TRBD1 aligns across 7 bases. J lost 3 bases, V lost 2 bases, and 4 bases had no gene match. This CDR3 comprises 14 residues. From germline, CDR1 is MGHRA and CDR2 YSYEKL. CDR3: CASSQSGQNYEQYF. DNA of the CDR3: TGCGCCAGCAGCCAATCGGGACAGAACTACGAGCAGTACTTC.

The chain couples TRBV4-3 to TRBJ2-6; D unclear. V was clipped by 0 bases and J by 0 bases, with 12 bases between them. The CDR3 covers 18 residues. Germline CDR1 is LGHNA and CDR2 is YSLEER. The CDR3, as DNA: TGCGCCAGCAGCCAAGAACTGGGCAGACTCTCTGGGGCCAACGTCCTGACTTTC. Translated: CASSQELGRLSGANVLTF.

The chain recombines TRBV7-2 with TRBJ2-1, with 13 bases aligning to TRBD2. With V trimmed by 5 bases and J by 8 bases, 6 bases remained unmatched. In germline, CDR1 is SGHTA, CDR2 FQGNSA. CDR3 size: 15 residues. This CDR3 reads CASSPAGLAGDEQFF. For the CDR3, the DNA is TGTGCCAGCAGCCCGGCAGGACTAGCGGGAGATGAGCAGTTCTTC.

This clone has just a few counts. The chain joins TRBV5-1 to TRBJ1-6, with TRBD1 matching over 8 bases. The J segment lost 10 bases and the V segment lost 0 bases, leaving 9 bases of the junction unmatched. The CDR3 runs to 16 residues. Germline values: CDR1 SGHRS, CDR2 YFSETQ. The CDR3 spells CASSLAGQGMGSPLHF. The CDR3 nucleotides read TGCGCCAGCAGCTTGGCCGGACAGGGAATGGGGTCACCCCTCCACTTT.